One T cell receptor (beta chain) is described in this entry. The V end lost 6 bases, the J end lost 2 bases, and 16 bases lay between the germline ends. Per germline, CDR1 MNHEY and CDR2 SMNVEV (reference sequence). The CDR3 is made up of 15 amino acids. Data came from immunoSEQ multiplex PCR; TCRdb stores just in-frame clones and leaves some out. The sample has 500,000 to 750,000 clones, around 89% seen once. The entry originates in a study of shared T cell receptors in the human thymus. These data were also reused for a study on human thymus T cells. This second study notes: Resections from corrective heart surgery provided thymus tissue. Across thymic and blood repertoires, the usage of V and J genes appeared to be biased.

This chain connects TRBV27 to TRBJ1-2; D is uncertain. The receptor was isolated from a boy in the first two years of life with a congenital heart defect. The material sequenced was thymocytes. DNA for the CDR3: TGTGCCAGCAGCCCCACGACATTGGGCAACTATGGCTACACCTTC. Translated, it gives CASSPTTLGNYGYTF.